Sequencing of this T cell receptor beta chain was carried out in a study of identical twins. Notes on the study in general: It was cross-sectional statistical analysis, not following the same donors, that the conclusions relied on. Models predicted too little out-of-frame TCR alpha sharing in monozygotic twins.

TCRdb re-called the 5' RACE reads with MiXCR, one entry per CDR3 protein. The top ten clones hold more than 0.8% of a sample with 400,000 to 550,000 distinct CDR3 sequences, 13% to 15% of them seen once. In regard to this clonotype: What it binds is unknown.

CDR3 length equals 15 residues. Trimming removed 0 bases at V and 7 bases at J, with 10 bases between. CDR1 and CDR2 (germline): SEHNR, FQNEAQ (reference sequence). The sample was also reused in another study, on yellow fever vaccine responses in identical twins. That report notes: Twins' T cell vaccine responses reportedly looked partly convergent, partly personalized.

The chain is built from TRBV7-9 and TRBJ1-6; D is uncertain. This clonotype originated in a woman aged 18-29 years in good health. The sequencing input was CD4+ T cells sorted from blood. CDR3 amino acids: CASSLAGLSNSPLHF. DNA of the CDR3: TGTGCCAGCAGCTTAGCCGGTCTATCAAATTCACCCCTCCACTTT.